This T cell receptor beta chain emerged from a study of shared T cell receptors in the human thymus. V lost 4 bases and J 2 bases, leaving 20 bases between the germline ends. CDR3 length equals 17 residues. The germline CDR1 and CDR2 sequences are SGHDN and FVKESK. TCRdb keeps only in-frame clones here, not all; method: immunoSEQ multiplex PCR. The profile shows about 660,000 clones, approximately 87% of them singletons. This same sample was also taken into another study, of human thymus T cells.

The chain has TRBV14 and TRBJ1-2; TRBD1 might be the D (5 bases). The sample was thymocytes. This receptor was identified in a boy younger than two with a congenital heart defect. CDR3 region: CASSPLPAGGQNYGYTF. The DNA of the CDR3 is TGTGCCAGCAGCCCCCTCCCGGCGGGGGGTCAGAACTATGGCTACACCTTC.